This is a list of T cell receptor beta chains from one sample in a study of beta chain features in type 1 diabetes. Produced via immunoSEQ multiplex PCR; TCRdb's table is partial and in-frame only. The sample yields more than 350,000 clones, about an eighth seen once. The sequenced sample was naive CD4+ T cells from blood. Every receptor here comes from a woman aged 18-29 years in good health. The CDR3 runs from the conserved cysteine through the conserved F or W. Each record gives: clone size, D gene, V gene, J gene, CDR3 protein, CDR3 DNA. A D gene is named only where the DNA matches it firmly. Size is stated for part of the rows, as once, few or many counts, or as a class when the clone is expanded.

>few|.|TRBV15|TRBJ1-1
CATSRDRRNTEAFF
TGTGCCACCAGCAGAGATCGGCGGAACACTGAAGCTTTCTTT
>few|.|TRBV2|TRBJ2-5
CASSVGREETQYF
TGTGCCAGCAGTGTTGGTAGGGAAGAGACCCAGTACTTC
>.|TRBD1|TRBV4-3|TRBJ2-7
CASSQLMRQGYEQYF
TGCGCCAGCAGCCAACTAATGCGACAGGGTTACGAGCAGTACTTC
>few|TRBD1|TRBV7-2|TRBJ2-3
CASSSVGQRGSGTQYF
TGTGCCAGCAGCTCCGTGGGACAGAGGGGGTCCGGTACGCAGTATTTT
>.|TRBD1|TRBV7-9|TRBJ2-2
CASSAGQGNTGELFF
TGTGCCAGCAGCGCGGGACAGGGGAACACCGGGGAGCTGTTTTTT
>few|.|TRBV4-3|TRBJ2-3
CASSQETVDTQYF
TGCGCCAGCAGCCAAGAAACTGTAGATACGCAGTATTTT
>once|.|TRBV4-1|TRBJ2-6
CASAPPGANVLTF
TGCGCCAGCGCCCCCCCGGGGGCCAACGTCCTGACTTTC
>few|.|TRBV15|TRBJ2-5
CATSRARPTGETQYF
TGTGCCACCAGCAGAGCTCGCCCTACGGGGGAGACCCAGTACTTC
>.|TRBD2|TRBV2|TRBJ2-1
CASIGVSGGLTSYNEQFF
TGTGCCAGCATAGGCGTTAGCGGGGGGCTTACCTCCTACAATGAGCAGTTCTTC
>few|.|TRBV6-1|TRBJ2-3
CASSESRAADTQYF
TGTGCCAGCAGTGAATCCCGTGCGGCAGATACGCAGTATTTT
>.|TRBD2|TRBV7-8|TRBJ2-1
CASSSLAGPSYNEQFF
TGTGCCAGCAGCTCGCTAGCGGGGCCCTCCTACAATGAGCAGTTCTTC
>few|TRBD2|TRBV30|TRBJ2-2
CACTAGKNTGELFF
TGTGCCTGCACAGCGGGGAAGAACACCGGGGAGCTGTTTTTT
>few|.|TRBV15|TRBJ1-6
CATSRDQSPLHF
TGTGCCACCAGCAGAGATCAATCACCCCTCCACTTT
>few|.|TRBV7-2|TRBJ2-5
CASSPSRDGVQTQYF
TGTGCCAGCAGCCCTAGTCGGGATGGTGTACAGACCCAGTACTTC
>.|.|TRBV29-1|TRBJ1-3
CSVEQASGNTIYF
TGCAGCGTGGAACAGGCCTCTGGAAACACCATATATTTT
>.|.|TRBV5-1|TRBJ1-1
CASSLETGFSTEAFF
TGCGCCAGCAGCCTTGAAACAGGGTTTTCTACTGAAGCTTTCTTT
>.|TRBD1|TRBV5-1|TRBJ1-2
CASSVDRAYGYTF
TGCGCCAGCAGCGTAGACAGGGCGTATGGCTACACCTTC